One sample yielded the 15 T cell receptor beta chains listed below, sequenced in a study of OX40 agonist ivuxolimab in advanced cancers. Produced via immunoSEQ multiplex PCR; TCRdb's table is partial and in-frame only. This table has around 80,000 clones, around nine tenths appearing once. This material consisted of CD4+ or CD8+ T cells sorted from blood, taken in a trial of the OX40 agonist ivuxolimab. These receptors were obtained from an adult with an advanced solid tumor such as melanoma, head and neck, liver or kidney cancer.

The genes are TRBV7-8 and TRBJ1-2; TRBD1 matches 8 bases. With 5 bases clipped from V and 5 bases from J, the junction kept 13 bases outside the gene matches. The CDR3 is made up of 16 amino acids. CDR1 and CDR2 (germline): SGHVS, FQNEAQ. The CDR3 spells CASSPIRTGPLYGYTF. Written as DNA, the CDR3 is TGTGCCAGCAGCCCCATCAGGACAGGGCCCCTATATGGCTACACCTTC.

This sequence joins TRBV2 and TRBJ2-2; 9 bases agree with TRBD1. Losses at the gene ends were 8 bases for V and 6 bases for J; bases not matched to a gene: 4. In germline, CDR1 is SNHLY, CDR2 FYNNEI. This CDR3 region has 13 residues. DNA for the CDR3: TGTGCCAGCCGGGACAGGGCGGCCGGGGAGCTGTTTTTT. It specifies CASRDRAAGELFF.

The chain employs TRBV19 and TRBJ1-4; 11 bases map to TRBD1. Losses at the gene ends were 3 bases for V and 7 bases for J; bases not matched to a gene: 4. Germline CDR1 LNHDA, CDR2 SQIVND (reference sequence). The CDR3 extends over 15 amino acids. CDR3 DNA: TGTGCCAGTAGTATTCAGGGACAGGGGGGTGAAAAACTGTTTTTT. Translated: CASSIQGQGGEKLFF. The entire variable domain, with the rest obtained from reference TRBV19 and TRBJ1-4, is as follows: DGGITQSPKYLFRKEGQNVTLSCEQNLNHDAMYWYRQDPGQGLRLIYYSQIVNDFQKGDIAEGYSVSREKKESFPLTVTSAQKNPTAFYLCASSIQGQGGEKLFFGSGTQLSVL.

V is TRBV10-2 and J is TRBJ2-1; D remains unclear. The CDR3 length is 16 residues. Trimming left V 5 bases short and J 0 bases short, with 14 bases between. Germline CDR1 is WSHSY and CDR2 is SAAADI. The CDR3 spells CASSQHESPSYNEQFF. DNA of the CDR3: TGCGCCAGCAGTCAGCATGAGTCCCCCTCCTACAATGAGCAGTTCTTC.

V and J are TRBV6-4 and TRBJ1-5; a possible D gene is TRBD1 (5 bases). Germline assignment: CDR1 MRHNA and CDR2 SNTAGT. The V gene lost 3 bases and the J gene lost 6 bases, with 12 bases spanning the gap. The CDR3 covers 14 residues. The CDR3 here is CASSDRAGLQPQHF. CDR3 coding DNA: TGTGCCAGCAGTGATAGGGCAGGGCTTCAGCCCCAGCATTTT.

This sequence joins TRBV30 and TRBJ2-5, with TRBD2 identical over 8 bases. Germline V lookup: CDR1 GTSNPN, CDR2 SVGIG (reference sequence). The CDR3 is made up of 13 amino acids. J gave up 2 bases and V 4 bases, and 3 bases lay outside the gene matches. CDR3 amino acids: CAWTAGVQETQYF. The CDR3 DNA sequence: TGTGCCTGGACAGCGGGAGTACAAGAGACCCAGTACTTC. Full variable domain (rest looked up from reference TRBV30 and TRBJ2-5): SQTIHQWPATLVQPVGSPLSLECTVEGTSNPNLYWYRQAAGRGLQLLFYSVGIGQISSEVPQNLSASRPQDRQFILSSKKLLLSDSGFYLCAWTAGVQETQYFGPGTRLLVL.

V usage is TRBV5-1 and J usage is TRBJ2-2; D remains unclear. Germline loops: CDR1 SGHRS, CDR2 YFSETQ. The CDR3 runs 15 residues. With 5 bases removed from V and 3 bases from J, the gap between germline ends came to 14 bases. The CDR3 coding sequence is TGCGCCAGCAGAAAACACGGGCTCTACACCGGGGAGCTGTTTTTT. Its translation is CASRKHGLYTGELFF. Variable domain in full (rest from reference TRBV5-1 and TRBJ2-2): KAGVTQTPRYLIKTRGQQVTLSCSPISGHRSVSWYQQTPGQGLQFLFEYFSETQRNKGNFPGRFSGRQFSNSRSEMNVSTLELGDSALYLCASRKHGLYTGELFFGEGSRLTVL.

The chain couples TRBV11-3 to TRBJ2-3; D might be TRBD2 (6 bases). With 1 base removed from V and 0 bases from J, the gap between germline ends came to 14 bases. The CDR3 loop spans 17 amino acids. Looked up from germline, CDR1 is SGHNT and CDR2 is YENEEA. The CDR3 sequence is CASSLGGLALSTDTQYF. The CDR3 DNA reads as TGTGCCAGCAGCTTAGGTGGCCTAGCGCTAAGCACAGATACGCAGTATTTT.

V usage is TRBV7-3 and J usage is TRBJ1-1; a possible D gene is TRBD1 (6 bases). V lost 2 bases and J lost 0, with 10 bases in between. The germline CDR1 and CDR2 sequences are SGHTA and FQGTGA. The CDR3 spans 15 residues. DNA of the CDR3: TGTGCCAGCAGCTTATGGGGGGCGGTGAACACTGAAGCTTTCTTT. It is translated as CASSLWGAVNTEAFF.

CDR3 protein: CASSLDRDENTEAFF. DNA for the CDR3: TGTGCCAGCAGCTTGGACAGGGACGAGAACACTGAAGCTTTCTTT. This chain links TRBV5-6 with TRBJ1-1; D might be TRBD1 (6 bases). The V end lost 0 bases, the J end lost 1 base, and 10 bases lay between the germline ends. Germline V gives CDR1 SGHDT, CDR2 YYEEEE. This CDR3 has 15 amino acids. Full variable domain (rest looked up from reference TRBV5-6 and TRBJ1-1): DAGVTQSPTHLIKTRGQQVTLRCSPKSGHDTVSWYQQALGQGPQFIFQYYEEEERQRGNFPDRFSGHQFPNYSSELNVNALLLGDSALYLCASSLDRDENTEAFFGQGTRLTVV.

The CDR3 DNA is TGTGCCAGCAGCGTGACTACCGGGACAGGGGTCTACGAGCAGTACTTC. Translated, it gives CASSVTTGTGVYEQYF. This chain links TRBV9 with TRBJ2-7, with 10 bases lining up with TRBD1. After removal of 2 bases from V and 3 bases from J, the junction contained 8 bases not matched to a gene. The CDR3 contains 16 residues. Germline V gene data show CDR1 as SGDLS and CDR2 as YYNGEE.

This clone was seen a few times. V usage is TRBV7-2 and J usage is TRBJ1-4; 7 bases align to TRBD1. CDR3 length equals 16 residues. The germline CDR1 and CDR2 sequences are SGHTA and FQGNSA. Germline trimming cut 2 bases from V and 0 bases from J; bases unmatched to any gene: 3. CDR3 nucleotides: TGTGCCAGCAGCTTACAGGGGGGCGCAACTAATGAAAAACTGTTTTTT. Translation: CASSLQGGATNEKLFF.

The chain joins TRBV5-6 to TRBJ1-1; TRBD1 might be the D (6 bases). The V gene lost 1 base and the J gene lost 5 bases, with 15 bases spanning the gap. The CDR3 has 15 amino acids. Germline V gives CDR1 SGHDT, CDR2 YYEEEE. CDR3 sequence (DNA): TGTGCCAGCAGCTTGCCGGGGGGCGGAGGAACTGAAGCTTTCTTT. Translation: CASSLPGGGGTEAFF.

The chain combines TRBV11-2 with TRBJ2-1, with 7 bases that match TRBD2. V gave up 5 bases and J gave up 7 bases; unmatched junction bases: 8. The germline V gene encodes CDR1 SGHAT and CDR2 FQNNGV. The CDR3 totals 14 residues. The CDR3 loop is CASSAQTSPNEQFF. The CDR3 nucleotides read TGTGCCAGCAGCGCCCAGACTAGCCCTAATGAGCAGTTCTTC.

This clone was seen only once. The chain uses TRBV6-5 and TRBJ2-7; tentative D call: TRBD1 (6 bases). The CDR3 has 13 amino acids. Between the trimmed V and J ends, which lost 6 bases and 3 bases, there was a span of 12 bases. Germline V gene sequence: CDR1 MNHEY, CDR2 SVGAGI. The CDR3 nucleotides are TGTGCCAGCAGGGGGACACAGTACTACGAGCAGTACTTC. The encoded protein is CASRGTQYYEQYF.